The 23 T cell receptor beta chains listed next were all sequenced from one sample in a study of PD-1 blockade in classical Hodgkin lymphoma. All trial patients relapsed after autologous stem cell transplantation. Investigators obtained CD8+ T cells from thawed PBMCs by magnetic negative selection. Here immunoSEQ multiplex PCR was the method, and the copy in TCRdb shows in-frame clones only, minus some. The data contain approximately 10,000 clones, approximately 81% of them singletons. Sequencing was performed on CD8+ T cells from blood, taken at baseline. Every receptor here comes from a human donor with classical Hodgkin lymphoma.

The chain carries TRBV4-2 and TRBJ1-1, with 9 nucleotides matching TRBD1. There are 16 residues in the CDR3. The germline CDR1 and CDR2 sequences are LGHNA and YNFKEQ. Losses at the gene ends were 6 bases for V and 4 bases for J; bases not matched to a gene: 12. CDR3 residues: CASSSGTGMYGTEAFF. CDR3 in DNA: TGTGCCAGCAGTTCCGGGACAGGGATGTATGGCACTGAAGCTTTCTTT.

Written as DNA, the CDR3 is TGCGCCAGCAGCCCGACAGGGCCCCCCTACGAGCAGTACTTC. Translating gives CASSPTGPPYEQYF. This chain joins TRBV5-1 and TRBJ2-7, with TRBD1 identical over 7 bases. The CDR3 has 14 amino acids. The J segment lost 2 bases and the V segment lost 4 bases, leaving 6 bases of the junction unmatched. Per germline, CDR1 SGHRS and CDR2 YFSETQ.

The table lists this clone with a count of one. The chain combines TRBV5-4 with TRBJ1-1; D call uncertain. CDR1 and CDR2 (germline): SGHNT, YYREEE (reference sequence). The CDR3 contains 14 residues. V lost 0 bases and J 8 bases, leaving 14 bases between the germline ends. The CDR3 is CASSLGLQPLEAFF. CDR3 in DNA: TGTGCCAGCAGCTTGGGACTTCAACCACTGGAAGCTTTCTTT.

The genes are TRBV14 and TRBJ2-1; perhaps TRBD2 as D (7 bases). V was pared by 10 bases and J by 0 bases, with 16 bases between. This CDR3 region has 15 residues. Germline V lookup: CDR1 SGHDN, CDR2 FVKESK. The CDR3 DNA is TGTGCCACAGCGAGGGGGGGGAGCTCCTACAATGAGCAGTTCTTC. Protein: CATARGGSSYNEQFF.

The V and J genes are TRBV6-1 and TRBJ1-2; perhaps TRBD1 as D (6 bases). The CDR3 has 16 residues. The V and J ends lost 3 bases and 4 bases respectively, with 18 bases between them. Germline CDR1 and CDR2: MNHNS and SASEGT. The CDR3 DNA reads as TGTGCCAGCAGTGATCCAGGGGCGAACTTTATCTATGGCTACACCTTC. It is translated as CASSDPGANFIYGYTF.

The chain joins TRBV30 to TRBJ2-2; 9 nucleotides line up with TRBD2. J lost 5 bases, V lost 3 bases, and 4 bases had no gene match. The CDR3 sequence is 14 residues long. The germline V gene encodes CDR1 GTSNPN and CDR2 SVGIG (reference sequence). The CDR3, as DNA: TGTGCCTGGAGGTATAGCGGGAGTACCGGGGAGCTGTTTTTT. It is translated as CAWRYSGSTGELFF.

This clone was picked up a small number of times. The chain employs TRBV6-5 and TRBJ1-1, with 7 bases identical to TRBD1. Germline CDR1 reads MNHEY; CDR2 reads SVGAGI. The V and J ends lost 6 bases and 0 bases, in that order; junction bases with no gene match: 7. This CDR3 contains 15 residues. CDR3 in amino acids: CASRAIGGLNTEAFF. The CDR3 coding sequence is TGTGCCAGCAGGGCGATAGGGGGCCTGAACACTGAAGCTTTCTTT.

This chain links TRBV28 with TRBJ2-3, with D perhaps assigned TRBD1 or TRBD2 (5 bases each). V dropped 6 bases and J dropped 4 bases, with 17 bases sitting between them. Germline CDR1 reads MDHEN; CDR2 reads SYDVKM. CDR3 length: 15 amino acids. The CDR3 DNA sequence: TGTGCCAGCAGCTCCCCGGGACCCTTCTCAGATACGCAGTATTTT. Translated: CASSSPGPFSDTQYF.

V usage is TRBV27 and J usage is TRBJ2-1; 14 nucleotides align to TRBD2. The CDR3 covers 17 residues. V was pared by 5 bases and J by 0 bases, with 3 bases of the junction left unmatched. Germline CDR1 and CDR2: MNHEY and SMNVEV (reference sequence). The CDR3 DNA reads TGTGCCAGCAGTCCAGGGACTAGCGGGAGCTCCTACAATGAGCAGTTCTTC. Translating gives CASSPGTSGSSYNEQFF.

The V gene is TRBV19, the J gene TRBJ2-3; 9 nucleotides agree with TRBD2. The germline V gene encodes CDR1 LNHDA and CDR2 SQIVND (reference sequence). V was clipped by 6 bases and J by 3 bases; unmatched bases: 7. The CDR3 is 15 residues long. The CDR3 spells CASRKREVVTDTQYF. The CDR3 DNA is TGTGCCAGTAGAAAGCGGGAGGTGGTAACAGATACGCAGTATTTT.

The CDR3 DNA sequence: TGTGCCAGCAGTTCAGGAGGGGGAAGCACTGAAGCTTTCTTT. It codes for CASSSGGGSTEAFF. V usage is TRBV5-6 and J usage is TRBJ1-1, with D possibly being TRBD1 (6 bases). The CDR3 extends over 14 amino acids. The germline CDR1 and CDR2 sequences are SGHDT and YYEEEE. Trimming removed 5 bases at V and 4 bases at J, with 15 bases between.

The rearrangement links TRBV5-4 to TRBJ1-2; a possible D gene is TRBD1 (5 bases). Per the germline V gene, CDR1 is SGHNT and CDR2 is YYREEE (reference sequence). Trimming removed 3 bases at V and 3 bases at J, with 12 bases between. This CDR3 has 14 amino acids. The CDR3 loop is CASSWDGTYYGYTF. The CDR3 nucleotides read TGTGCCAGCAGCTGGGACGGGACCTACTATGGCTACACCTTC.

This chain joins TRBV5-6 and TRBJ2-7; TRBD2 aligns across 12 bases. CDR3 length equals 15 residues. V shed 3 bases and J 4 bases; nucleotides not matched to a gene: 5. Per the germline V gene, CDR1 is SGHDT and CDR2 is YYEEEE. CDR3 bases: TGTGCCAGCAGCTCCCCTGGGACTAGCGGGTACGAGCAGTACTTC. Translating gives CASSSPGTSGYEQYF.

CDR3 coding DNA: TGTGCCAGCACCCCTTTCGGGAGGGCCGCCACAGATACGCAGTATTTT. Its translation: CASTPFGRAATDTQYF. This chain joins TRBV27 and TRBJ2-3; 8 bases fit TRBD2. V was clipped by 7 bases and J by 2 bases; unmatched bases: 11. Germline V lookup: CDR1 MNHEY, CDR2 SMNVEV (reference sequence). The length of the CDR3 is 16 residues.

The J gene is TRBJ2-3, the V gene TRBV11-2; maybe TRBD1 (5 bases). The germline V gene has CDR1 SGHAT and CDR2 FQNNGV. Between the trimmed V and J ends, which lost 1 base and 9 bases, there was a span of 14 bases. This CDR3 is 14 amino acids long. In nucleotides, the CDR3 is TGTGCCAGCAGCTTAGTAGGGGTAGGCGTGACGCAGTATTTT. This gives the protein CASSLVGVGVTQYF.

V is TRBV7-9 and J is TRBJ2-2; 9 nucleotides agree with TRBD1. Germline values: CDR1 SEHNR, CDR2 FQNEAQ (reference sequence). With 4 bases clipped from V and 9 bases from J, the junction kept 12 bases outside the gene matches. This CDR3 region has 16 residues. The CDR3: CASSSTGTGLSWELFF. CDR3 coding DNA: TGTGCCAGCAGCTCTACCGGGACAGGGCTTTCATGGGAGCTGTTTTTT.

This chain links TRBV13 with TRBJ2-2; D uncertain. Trimming cost V 0 bases and J 6 bases, with 5 bases left between them. The CDR3 totals 13 residues. Germline loops: CDR1 PRHDT, CDR2 FYEKMQ (reference sequence). CDR3 sequence (DNA): TGTGCCAGCAGCTTAGGAAGGGCCGGGGAGCTGTTTTTT. It translates to CASSLGRAGELFF.

This clone occurred once. This sequence joins TRBV5-1 and TRBJ2-1, with a possible D match to TRBD2 (7 bases). The germline V and J ends were trimmed by 4 bases and 6 bases, with 23 bases remaining between them. CDR3 length: 17 amino acids. Germline V gene data show CDR1 as SGHRS and CDR2 as YFSETQ. The CDR3 nucleotides read TGCGCCAGCAGCAGTGACCTGGGACGGGGGGCCCTCAATGAGCAGTTCTTC. Amino acid sequence: CASSSDLGRGALNEQFF.

The V gene is TRBV30, the J gene TRBJ2-5; tentative D call: TRBD2 (5 bases). CDR3 length: 11 residues. The germline gives CDR1 GTSNPN, CDR2 SVGIG (reference sequence). Trimming left V 5 bases short and J 5 bases short, with 9 bases between. This CDR3 is CAWGGGETQYF. In DNA form, the CDR3 reads TGTGCCTGGGGAGGCGGGGAGACCCAGTACTTC. Based on the CDR3 plus reference TRBV30 and TRBJ2-5, the full variable domain is SQTIHQWPATLVQPVGSPLSLECTVEGTSNPNLYWYRQAAGRGLQLLFYSVGIGQISSEVPQNLSASRPQDRQFILSSKKLLLSDSGFYLCAWGGGETQYFGPGTRLLVL.

This clone was observed once. The chain joins TRBV6-5 to TRBJ1-1, with D possibly TRBD1 on 5 matching bases. The CDR3 consists of 15 residues. Trimming left V 5 bases short and J 0 bases short, with 13 bases between. Germline loops: CDR1 MNHEY, CDR2 SVGAGI. In nucleotides, the CDR3 is TGTGCCAGCAGTCCGAGACAGATAATGAACACTGAAGCTTTCTTT. This translates into CASSPRQIMNTEAFF.

This chain uses TRBV28 with TRBJ2-2; a possible D gene is TRBD1 (5 bases). Germline CDR1 and CDR2: MDHEN and SYDVKM. The CDR3 runs 14 residues. Trimming removed 1 base from V and 6 bases from J, with 9 bases in between. The CDR3 reads CASSLLKGSGELFF. CDR3 nucleotides: TGTGCCAGCAGTTTATTGAAGGGGTCCGGGGAGCTGTTTTTT.

This clone was detected a few times. The chain uses TRBV6-4 and TRBJ2-2; the match to TRBD1 covers 10 bases. There are 15 residues in the CDR3. Germline V gene lookup returns CDR1 MRHNA and CDR2 SNTAGT. J gave up 6 bases and V 5 bases, and 6 bases lay outside the gene matches. The CDR3, as DNA: TGTGCCAGCAGTTCGGGACAGGGGTTGCCCGGGGAGCTGTTTTTT. It codes for CASSSGQGLPGELFF.

The chain employs TRBV19 and TRBJ2-5; D could derive from TRBD1 or TRBD2 (6 bases each). CDR1 is LNHDA, CDR2 SQIVND, per germline (reference sequence). CDR3 length: 14 amino acids. V lost 2 bases and J lost 5, with 12 bases in between. DNA of the CDR3: TGTGCCAGTAGTATACCTACCGGGGGCGAGACCCAGTACTTC. Its translation is CASSIPTGGETQYF.